Reported below is one T cell receptor beta chain. The CDR3 covers 14 residues. Looked up from germline, CDR1 is MNHEY and CDR2 is SVGAGI. V lost 4 bases to trimming and J lost 4 bases; unmatched junction nucleotides: 6. The data were obtained in a study of blood T cell repertoires in COVID-19. Per the authors' pipeline: Estimation of nucleated cell counts relied on the amplification of reference gene primers. TCRdb keeps only in-frame clones here, not all; method: immunoSEQ multiplex PCR. The DNA gave D and trimming, while V, J and clone size come from that table. The top ten clones hold more than 5.5% of a sample with some 100,000 clones, around 90% of them seen once.

The J gene is TRBJ2-7, the V gene TRBV6-5; 8 positions agree with TRBD1. This clonotype was obtained from a man aged 65 to 85 with acute or convalescent COVID-19. The sample was peripheral blood. CDR3 sequence reads: CASSSPGQAYEQYF. CDR3 coding DNA: TGTGCCAGCAGTTCGCCGGGACAGGCTTACGAGCAGTACTTC.